This entry lists 24 T cell receptor beta chains sequenced from one sample in a study of CD8+CD57+ T cells in acquired aplastic anemia. These receptors lack a known antigen. General study points: Against the total CD4+ and CD8+ pools, patient CD8+CD57+ cells had lower diversity.

Patients included in sequencing had previously demonstrated CD8+CD57+ cell expansion by flow cytometry. The template used for profiling TCR beta VDJ and CDR3 was genomic DNA. TCRdb reprocessed the reads with MiXCR, giving one entry per CDR3 protein. The table lists about 20,000 distinct CDR3 sequences, 40% of them singletons. The specimen was CD8+CD57+ T cells sorted from PBMCs. Subset given: bead-enriched CD8+CD57+ effector memory T cells from SAA patients. The receptors here all came from a human donor with aplastic anemia.

V is TRBV19 and J is TRBJ1-6; TRBD1 might be the D (5 bases). Germline lookup yields CDR1 LNHDA and CDR2 SQIVND (reference sequence). The CDR3 runs to 14 residues. Trimming removed 3 bases at V and 7 bases at J, with 10 bases between. The CDR3 region has the DNA TGTGCCAGTAGTATCGGGACGGAGAATTCACCCCTCCACTTT. This gives the protein CASSIGTENSPLHF.

This sequence joins TRBV20-1 and TRBJ2-3; 11 positions match TRBD1. The CDR3 has 14 amino acids. The germline gives CDR1 DFQATT, CDR2 SNEGSKA (reference sequence). V was clipped by 6 bases and J by 4 bases; unmatched bases: 6. The CDR3 DNA follows: TGCAGTGCGACCGGGACAGGGGGTCCAGATACGCAGTATTTT. Translation: CSATGTGGPDTQYF.

This clonotype came up a few times. The rearrangement links TRBV2 to TRBJ2-3, with 10 bases fitting TRBD2. Germline CDR1 SNHLY, CDR2 FYNNEI. The V gene end was trimmed by 7 bases and the J gene end by 0 bases; junction bases not matched to a gene: 10. This CDR3 has 17 amino acids. The CDR3 spells CASNPGTSASSTDTQYF. In DNA, the CDR3 is TGTGCCAGCAATCCCGGGACTAGCGCTTCTAGCACAGATACGCAGTATTTT.

This clonotype showed up just a few times. The rearrangement uses TRBV9 and TRBJ2-5, with TRBD2 matching over 7 bases. Germline V CDR1 and CDR2: SGDLS, YYNGEE. This CDR3 spans 14 amino acids. Unmatched junction bases numbered 6, after V lost 3 bases and J lost 4 bases. The CDR3 coding sequence is TGTGCCAGCAGCGAGGGAGGGGTTATAGAGACCCAGTACTTC. This translates into CASSEGGVIETQYF.

This clonotype rates as medium-sized. The chain recombines TRBV6-1 with TRBJ2-7; D possibly uses TRBD1 or TRBD2 (6 bases each). V was trimmed by 3 bases and J by 0 bases, leaving 15 bases between them. Germline CDR1 MNHNS, CDR2 SASEGT. The CDR3 totals 16 residues. The CDR3: CASSDLGGTSSYEQYF. The CDR3, as DNA: TGTGCCAGCAGTGATCTGGGCGGGACAAGCTCCTACGAGCAGTACTTC.

The rearrangement uses TRBV6-4 and TRBJ2-1; 12 nucleotides line up with TRBD2. Trimming at V came to 0 bases and at J to 6 bases, leaving 0 bases not matched to a gene. Germline V gene data show CDR1 as MRHNA and CDR2 as SNTAGT. The CDR3 totals 15 residues. As DNA, the CDR3 is TGTGCCAGCAGTGACTCGACTAGCGGGAGCAATGAGCAGTTCTTC. Its translation is CASSDSTSGSNEQFF.

This clonotype was found a few times. V usage is TRBV19 and J usage is TRBJ2-7; 7 bases map to TRBD1. With 6 bases clipped from V and 1 base from J, the junction kept 0 bases outside the gene matches. The CDR3 is 12 residues long. The V gene's germline CDR1 is LNHDA and CDR2 SQIVND (reference sequence). The DNA for the CDR3 is TGTGCCAGTAGGGGACAGTCCTACGAGCAGTACTTC. Its protein product is CASRGQSYEQYF. Full variable domain (missing parts from reference TRBV19 and TRBJ2-7): DGGITQSPKYLFRKEGQNVTLSCEQNLNHDAMYWYRQDPGQGLRLIYYSQIVNDFQKGDIAEGYSVSREKKESFPLTVTSAQKNPTAFYLCASRGQSYEQYFGPGTRLTVT.

This rearrangement joins TRBV19 to TRBJ1-5; D is unresolved. This CDR3 has 14 amino acids. CDR1 LNHDA and CDR2 SQIVND come from the germline V gene (reference sequence). V lost 6 bases and J lost 2, with 11 bases in between. The chain's CDR3 is CASSKRQGNQPQHF. The CDR3 coding sequence is TGTGCCAGTAGCAAAAGGCAGGGCAATCAGCCCCAGCATTTT.

The chain combines TRBV15 with TRBJ1-5, with D uncertain. Trimming took 5 bases from V and 2 from J, leaving 13 bases between them. The CDR3 is made up of 15 amino acids. CDR1 and CDR2 (germline): LNHNV, YYDKDF (reference sequence). CDR3 protein: CATSPIGRRNQPQHF. CDR3 bases: TGTGCCACCAGCCCGATCGGCAGACGCAATCAGCCCCAGCATTTT.

This clonotype was found a few times. The chain is built from TRBV10-1 and TRBJ2-3, with TRBD2 identical over 8 bases. Germline V lookup: CDR1 WNHNN, CDR2 SYGVQD (reference sequence). The CDR3 covers 15 residues. V shed 3 bases, J shed 1 base, and the junction held 3 bases outside the gene matches. As DNA, the CDR3 is TGCGCCAGCAGTGATTTGCGGGAGGGCACAGATACGCAGTATTTT. It specifies CASSDLREGTDTQYF.

J is TRBJ1-1 and V is TRBV6-2 or TRBV6-3; no definite D call. Germline lookup yields CDR1 MNHEY and CDR2 SVGEGT. Trimming stripped 4 bases from V and 0 bases from J, with 12 bases between. This CDR3 comprises 15 residues. CDR3 DNA sequence: TGTGCCAGCAGTTCGGAAGAAGACATGAACACTGAAGCTTTCTTT. It encodes CASSSEEDMNTEAFF.

In the case of this clonotype: The CDR3 does not end in the conserved phenylalanine or tryptophan, so this is likely a read error. V is TRBV10-1 and J is TRBJ2-1; D is possibly TRBD2 (5 bases). Germline V gives CDR1 WNHNN, CDR2 SYGVQD (reference sequence). The CDR3 totals 13 residues. This CDR3 reads CASSDSGTNEQFL. In nucleotides, the CDR3 is TGTGCCAGCAGTGATTCGGGAACCAATGAGCAGTTCCTC.

This clonotype was seen repeatedly, ten times or more. V and J are TRBV7-8 and TRBJ2-3, with D uncertain. CDR1 SGHVS and CDR2 FQNEAQ come from the germline V gene. Trimming removed 1 base at V and 2 bases at J, with 10 bases between. This CDR3 region has 15 residues. This chain's CDR3 is CASSLDGVYTDTQYF. CDR3 sequence (DNA): TGTGCCAGCAGCTTAGATGGTGTGTACACAGATACGCAGTATTTT.

The rearrangement joins TRBV10-1 to TRBJ2-5, with unresolved D. Germline values: CDR1 WNHNN, CDR2 SYGVQD (reference sequence). The length of the CDR3 is 13 residues. V was cut by 6 bases and J by 2 bases, with 10 bases left in between. CDR3: CASSRTEQETQYF. The DNA of the CDR3 is TGCGCCAGCAGCAGGACGGAGCAAGAGACCCAGTACTTC.

The chain recombines TRBV24-1 with TRBJ2-1, with 11 bases matching TRBD1. Per the germline V gene, CDR1 is KGHDR and CDR2 is SFDVKD. V was pared by 5 bases and J by 12 bases, with 11 bases of the junction left unmatched. This CDR3 is built from 15 residues. CDR3: CATSAGTGGPDTQFF. The CDR3 DNA is TGTGCCACCAGTGCCGGGACAGGGGGTCCAGATACGCAGTTCTTC.

This chain joins TRBV29-1 and TRBJ2-3; TRBD1 matches at 9 bases. CDR3 length equals 14 residues. Germline V gene data show CDR1 as SQVTM and CDR2 as ANQGSEA. Trimming removed 6 bases from V and 5 bases from J; junction bases left unmatched: 9. CDR3: CSVPGQGRGDTQYF. The CDR3, as DNA: TGCAGCGTCCCAGGACAGGGGAGAGGAGATACGCAGTATTTT.

In its sample, this clonotype was seen a few times. This rearrangement joins TRBV15 to TRBJ2-7; D assignment may be TRBD1 or TRBD2 (5 bases each). With 1 base removed from V and 2 bases from J, the gap between germline ends came to 9 bases. The V gene's germline CDR1 is LNHNV and CDR2 YYDKDF (reference sequence). This CDR3 region has 14 residues. DNA for the CDR3: TGTGCCACCAGCAGAGCTCGGGGACCCTACGAGCAGTACTTC. Amino acid sequence: CATSRARGPYEQYF. The full variable domain, its missing parts supplied by reference TRBV15 and TRBJ2-7, is DAMVIQNPRYQVTQFGKPVTLSCSQTLNHNVMYWYQQKSSQAPKLLFHYYDKDFNNEADTPDNFQSRRPNTSFCFLDIRSPGLGDTAMYLCATSRARGPYEQYFGPGTRLTVT.

The chain joins TRBV4-1 to TRBJ2-7, with 7 nucleotides matching TRBD1. V was pared by 4 bases and J by 2 bases, with 5 bases of the junction left unmatched. CDR1 is MGHRA and CDR2 is YSYEKL in the germline V gene. This CDR3 has 14 residues. CDR3 protein: CASSPAGTAYEQYF. CDR3 DNA: TGCGCCAGCAGCCCAGCCGGGACAGCCTACGAGCAGTACTTC.

This clonotype was observed at least ten times. The chain uses TRBV20-1 and TRBJ1-6; TRBD1 matches 7 bases. The germline gives CDR1 DFQATT, CDR2 SNEGSKA (reference sequence). The CDR3 totals 14 residues. Trimming removed 5 bases from V and 6 bases from J; junction bases left unmatched: 7. CDR3 nucleotides: TGCAGTGCTCGCCCGACAGGGTCTAATTCACCCCTCCACTTT. This codes for CSARPTGSNSPLHF.

This clonotype was counted only a few times. The chain recombines TRBV5-1 with TRBJ2-3; TRBD2 matches 7 bases. CDR3 size: 16 residues. The ends lost 0 bases at V and 3 bases at J; junction bases unmatched: 7. Germline CDR1 reads SGHRS; CDR2 reads YFSETQ. Written as DNA, the CDR3 is TGCGCCAGCAGCTTGGCTTCGGCTAGCGGAACAGATACGCAGTATTTT. This sequence encodes CASSLASASGTDTQYF. The complete variable domain, with remaining parts taken from reference TRBV5-1 and TRBJ2-3, reads KAGVTQTPRYLIKTRGQQVTLSCSPISGHRSVSWYQQTPGQGLQFLFEYFSETQRNKGNFPGRFSGRQFSNSRSEMNVSTLELGDSALYLCASSLASASGTDTQYFGPGTRLTVL.

The chain has TRBV9 and TRBJ2-7, with D tentatively TRBD1 (6 bases). Trimming took 0 bases from V and 2 from J, leaving 12 bases between them. The CDR3 length is 15 residues. Per germline, CDR1 SGDLS and CDR2 YYNGEE. As DNA, the CDR3 is TGTGCCAGCAGCGTAGGGTACAGGGATCCCTACGAGCAGTACTTC. This translates into CASSVGYRDPYEQYF.

The rearrangement joins TRBV12-5 to TRBJ1-1; D gene unclear. The V end was cut by 6 bases, the J end by 1 base, with 6 bases between. Germline CDR1 LGHNT, CDR2 FRNRAP. CDR3 length equals 12 residues. The CDR3 sequence: CASGTSNTEAFF. In nucleotides, the CDR3 is TGTGCTAGTGGCACATCGAACACTGAAGCTTTCTTT.

V usage is TRBV4-1 and J usage is TRBJ2-3; TRBD2 agrees at 13 bases. The V and J ends lost 4 bases and 1 base, in that order; junction bases with no gene match: 5. The CDR3 totals 17 residues. The germline V gene has CDR1 MGHRA and CDR2 YSYEKL. The CDR3 DNA reads as TGCGCCAGCAGCCCTAGACTAGCGGGGGGCGGCACAGATACGCAGTATTTT. Protein product: CASSPRLAGGGTDTQYF.

On this clonotype: The germline gene is not matched at one end of the junction; a read error may be the cause. The genes are TRBV19 and TRBJ2-1, with a possible D match to TRBD2 (6 bases). The CDR3 sequence is 15 residues long. CDR1 LNHDA and CDR2 SQIVND come from the germline V gene (reference sequence). The DNA for the CDR3 is TGTGCCAGTATGGACTACCCGGTCTCCTACAATGAGCGGTTCTTC. As protein: CASMDYPVSYNERFF.